Listed below are T cell receptor beta chains from one sample, sequenced in a study of blood T cell repertoires in COVID-19. Assay: immunoSEQ multiplex PCR; the TCRdb copy retains only in-frame clones and omits some. The sample carries 25,000 to 35,000 clones, under 90% recorded once. The sample comprised peripheral blood. The receptors stem from a man aged 65 to 85 with active COVID-19. The CDR3 runs from the conserved cysteine through the conserved F or W. The order of the fields is CDR3 protein, CDR3 DNA, J gene, V gene, clone size, D gene. A D gene is named only where the DNA matches it firmly. Clone size is shown for a subset of rows, as once, few, many or a class of expanded clone.

CASSDLGGIAGSNETQYF	TGTGCCAGCAGTGACTTGGGGGGTATCGCGGGGAGCAACGAGACCCAGTACTTC	TRBJ2-5	TRBV6-4	-	-
CASSLGSSYNSPLHF	TGTGCCAGCAGCCTGGGGAGCTCCTATAATTCACCCCTCCACTTT	TRBJ1-6	TRBV5-6	once	-
CAWIGTEAFF	TGTGCCTGGATCGGCACTGAAGCTTTCTTT	TRBJ1-1	TRBV30	once	-
CASSEILASGVAIQETQYF	TGCGCCAGCAGTGAGATCTTGGCTAGCGGGGTGGCAATACAAGAGACCCAGTACTTC	TRBJ2-5	TRBV10-2	-	TRBD2
CASSLRDRDPATHYTF	TGTGCCAGCAGCTTGAGGGACAGGGACCCGGCAACCCACTACACCTTC	TRBJ1-2	TRBV7-2	-	TRBD1
CASSLDLRTDTQYF	TGCGCCAGCAGCTTGGATCTTCGCACAGATACGCAGTATTTT	TRBJ2-3	TRBV5-1	-	-
CASSIRTGEETQYF	TGCGCCAGCAGTATCCGGACAGGGGAGGAGACCCAGTACTTC	TRBJ2-5	TRBV5-1	-	TRBD1
CASSFGGGAFGELFF	TGTGCCAGCAGTTTCGGCGGGGGGGCTTTCGGGGAGCTGTTTTTT	TRBJ2-2	TRBV28	-	TRBD2
CASSNFIQEANYGYTF	TGTGCCAGCAGTAATTTCATACAGGAAGCTAACTATGGCTACACCTTC	TRBJ1-2	TRBV10-2	-	-
CASSLGQGASSYNSPLHF	TGTGCCAGCAGCTTAGGGCAGGGCGCTTCCTCCTATAATTCACCCCTCCACTTT	TRBJ1-6	TRBV7-9	-	-
CASSLSSTDTQYF	TGCGCCAGCAGCTTGTCTAGCACAGATACGCAGTATTTT	TRBJ2-3	TRBV5-1	-	-
CASSQDYDQGYYGYTF	TGCGCCAGCAGCCAAGATTACGATCAGGGTTACTATGGCTACACCTTC	TRBJ1-2	TRBV4-1	-	-
CSARAVYEQYF	TGCAGTGCTAGAGCAGTCTACGAGCAGTACTTC	TRBJ2-7	TRBV20-1	-	-
CASSLASTGGVGAGNTIYF	TGCGCCAGCAGCTTGGCCTCGACGGGCGGGGTTGGCGCTGGAAACACCATATATTTT	TRBJ1-3	TRBV5-1	once	-
CASSRTTGSTDTQYF	TGTGCCAGCAGTCGGACGACAGGGAGCACAGATACGCAGTATTTT	TRBJ2-3	TRBV2	once	TRBD1